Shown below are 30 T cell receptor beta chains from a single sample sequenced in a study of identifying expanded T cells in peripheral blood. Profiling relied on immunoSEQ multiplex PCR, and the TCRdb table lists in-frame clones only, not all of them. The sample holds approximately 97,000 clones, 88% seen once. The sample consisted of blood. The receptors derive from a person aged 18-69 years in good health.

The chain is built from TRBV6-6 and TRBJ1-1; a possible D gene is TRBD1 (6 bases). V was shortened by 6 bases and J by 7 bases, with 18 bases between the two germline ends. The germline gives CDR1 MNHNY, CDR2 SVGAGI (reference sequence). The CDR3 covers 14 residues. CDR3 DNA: TGTGCCAGCAGCCCATCTCCGGGGGGCGTTGAAGCTTTCTTT. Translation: CASSPSPGGVEAFF.

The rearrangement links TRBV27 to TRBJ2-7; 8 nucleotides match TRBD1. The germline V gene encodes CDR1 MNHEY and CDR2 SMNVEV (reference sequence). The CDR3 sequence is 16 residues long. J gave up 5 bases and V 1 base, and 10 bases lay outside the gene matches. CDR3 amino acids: CASSLLGQGIIDEQYF. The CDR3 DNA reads TGTGCCAGCAGTTTATTAGGACAGGGCATTATCGACGAGCAGTACTTC.

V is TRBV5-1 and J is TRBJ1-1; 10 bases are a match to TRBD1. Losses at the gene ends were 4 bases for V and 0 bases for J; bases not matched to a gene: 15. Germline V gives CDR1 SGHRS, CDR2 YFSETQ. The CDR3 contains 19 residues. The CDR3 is CASSHPRDRGRGMNTEAFF. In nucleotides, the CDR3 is TGCGCCAGCAGCCACCCCCGGGACAGGGGAAGAGGCATGAACACTGAAGCTTTCTTT.

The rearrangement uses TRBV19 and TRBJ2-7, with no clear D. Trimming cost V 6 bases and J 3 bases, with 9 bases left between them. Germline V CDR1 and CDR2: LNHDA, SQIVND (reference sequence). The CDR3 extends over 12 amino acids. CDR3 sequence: CASRGPYYEQYF. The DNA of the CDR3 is TGTGCCAGTAGAGGGCCGTACTACGAGCAGTACTTC.

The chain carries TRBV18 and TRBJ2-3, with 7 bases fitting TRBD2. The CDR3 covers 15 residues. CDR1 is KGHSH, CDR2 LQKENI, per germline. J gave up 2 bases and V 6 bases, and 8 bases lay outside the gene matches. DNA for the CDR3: TGTGCCAGCTCCCCCGGACTAGGCCCCACAGATACGCAGTATTTT. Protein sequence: CASSPGLGPTDTQYF.

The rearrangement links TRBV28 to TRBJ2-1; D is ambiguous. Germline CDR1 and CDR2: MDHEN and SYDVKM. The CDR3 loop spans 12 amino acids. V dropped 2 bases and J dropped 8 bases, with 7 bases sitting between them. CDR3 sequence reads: CASSLKGDEQFF. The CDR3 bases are TGTGCCAGCAGTTTAAAGGGCGATGAGCAGTTCTTC.

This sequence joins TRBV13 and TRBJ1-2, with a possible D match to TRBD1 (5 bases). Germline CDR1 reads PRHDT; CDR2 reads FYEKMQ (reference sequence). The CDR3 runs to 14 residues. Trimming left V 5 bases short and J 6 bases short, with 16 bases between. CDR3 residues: CASSKGKPADGYTF. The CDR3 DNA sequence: TGTGCCAGCAGCAAGGGGAAGCCGGCCGATGGCTACACCTTC.

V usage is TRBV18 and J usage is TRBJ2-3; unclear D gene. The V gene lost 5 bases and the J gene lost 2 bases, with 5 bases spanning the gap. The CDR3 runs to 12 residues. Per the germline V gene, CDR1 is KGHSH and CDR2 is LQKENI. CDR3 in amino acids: CASSSVTDTQYF. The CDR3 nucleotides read TGTGCCAGCTCATCAGTCACAGATACGCAGTATTTT.

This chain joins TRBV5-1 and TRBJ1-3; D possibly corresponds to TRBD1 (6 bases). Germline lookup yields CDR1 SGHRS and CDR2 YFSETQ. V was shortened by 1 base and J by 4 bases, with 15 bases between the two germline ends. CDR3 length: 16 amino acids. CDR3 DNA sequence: TGCGCCAGCAGCTTGTCTCCTCCAGGGGCCGGAAACACCATATATTTT. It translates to CASSLSPPGAGNTIYF.

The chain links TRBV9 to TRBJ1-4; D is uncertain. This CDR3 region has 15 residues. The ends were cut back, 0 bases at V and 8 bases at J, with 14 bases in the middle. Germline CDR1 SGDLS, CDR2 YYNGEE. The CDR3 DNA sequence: TGTGCCAGCAGCGTAGTTTCAGGCCCGGCGGAAAAACTGTTTTTT. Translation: CASSVVSGPAEKLFF. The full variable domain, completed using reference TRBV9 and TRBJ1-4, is DSGVTQTPKHLITATGQRVTLRCSPRSGDLSVYWYQQSLDQGLQFLIQYYNGEERAKGNILERFSAQQFPDLHSELNLSSLELGDSALYFCASSVVSGPAEKLFFGSGTQLSVL.

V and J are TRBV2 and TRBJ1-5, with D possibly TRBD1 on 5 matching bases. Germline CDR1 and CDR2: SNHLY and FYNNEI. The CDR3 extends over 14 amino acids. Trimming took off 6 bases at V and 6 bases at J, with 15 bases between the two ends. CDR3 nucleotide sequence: TGTGCCAGCAGCGAGACAGATATTGGTCAGCCCCAGCATTTT. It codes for CASSETDIGQPQHF.

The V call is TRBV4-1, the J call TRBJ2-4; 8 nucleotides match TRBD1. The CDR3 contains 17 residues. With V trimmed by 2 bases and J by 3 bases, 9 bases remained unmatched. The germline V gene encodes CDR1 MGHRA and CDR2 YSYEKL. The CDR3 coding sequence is TGCGCCAGCAGCCAAAGTACTCCAGGGGGCGTCAAAAACATTCAGTACTTC. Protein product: CASSQSTPGGVKNIQYF.

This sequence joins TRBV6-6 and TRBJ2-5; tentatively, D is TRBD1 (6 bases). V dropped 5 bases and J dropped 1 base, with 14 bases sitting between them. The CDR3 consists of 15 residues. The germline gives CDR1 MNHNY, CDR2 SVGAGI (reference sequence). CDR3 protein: CASSRTGIAQETQYF. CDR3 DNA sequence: TGTGCCAGCAGTCGAACAGGGATAGCCCAAGAGACCCAGTACTTC.

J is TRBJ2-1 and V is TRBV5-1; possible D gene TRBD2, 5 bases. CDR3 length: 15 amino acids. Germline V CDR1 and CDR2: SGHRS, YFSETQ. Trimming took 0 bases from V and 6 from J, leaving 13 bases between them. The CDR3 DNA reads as TGCGCCAGCAGCTTGGCGGCCGGGGAGCGCAATGAGCAGTTCTTC. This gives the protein CASSLAAGERNEQFF.

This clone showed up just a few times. The CDR3 reads CASSLLLSGLEGDTQYF. CDR3 DNA: TGCGCCAGCAGCCTCCTCCTTTCGGGACTGGAAGGAGATACGCAGTATTTT. This chain joins TRBV5-1 and TRBJ2-3; D might be TRBD2 (6 bases). V dropped 4 bases and J dropped 5 bases, with 23 bases sitting between them. Per the germline V gene, CDR1 is SGHRS and CDR2 is YFSETQ. The CDR3 contains 17 residues.

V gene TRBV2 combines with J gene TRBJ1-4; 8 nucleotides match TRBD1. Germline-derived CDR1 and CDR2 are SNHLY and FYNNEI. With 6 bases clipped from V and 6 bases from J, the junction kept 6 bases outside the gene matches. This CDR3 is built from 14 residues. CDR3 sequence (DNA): TGTGCCAGCAGACGGACAGGGTCCGATGAAAAACTGTTTTTT. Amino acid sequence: CASRRTGSDEKLFF.

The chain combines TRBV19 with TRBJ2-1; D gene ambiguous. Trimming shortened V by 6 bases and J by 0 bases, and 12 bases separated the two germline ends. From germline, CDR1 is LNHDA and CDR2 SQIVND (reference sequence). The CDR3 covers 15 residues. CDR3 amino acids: CASRARKSSYNEQFF. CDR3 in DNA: TGTGCCAGTAGGGCACGTAAAAGCTCCTACAATGAGCAGTTCTTC.

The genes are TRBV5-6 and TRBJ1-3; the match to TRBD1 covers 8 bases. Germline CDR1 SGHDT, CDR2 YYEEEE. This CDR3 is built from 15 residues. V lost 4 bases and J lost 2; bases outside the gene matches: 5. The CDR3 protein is CASSDATGAGNTIYF. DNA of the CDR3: TGTGCCAGCAGCGATGCGACAGGGGCTGGAAACACCATATATTTT.

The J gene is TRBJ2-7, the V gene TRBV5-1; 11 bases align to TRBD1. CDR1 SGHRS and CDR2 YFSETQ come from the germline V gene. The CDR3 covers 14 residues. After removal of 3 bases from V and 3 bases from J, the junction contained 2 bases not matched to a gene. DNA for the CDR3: TGCGCCAGCAGCTCGGGACAGGGGGGCTACGAGCAGTACTTC. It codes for CASSSGQGGYEQYF.

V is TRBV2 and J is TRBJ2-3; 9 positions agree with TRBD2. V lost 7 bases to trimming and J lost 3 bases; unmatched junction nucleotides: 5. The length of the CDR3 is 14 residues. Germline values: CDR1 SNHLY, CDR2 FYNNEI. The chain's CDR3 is CASNAGLATDTQYF. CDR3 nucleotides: TGTGCCAGCAACGCGGGACTAGCTACAGATACGCAGTATTTT. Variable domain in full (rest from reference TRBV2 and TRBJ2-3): EPEVTQTPSHQVTQMGQEVILRCVPISNHLYFYWYRQILGQKVEFLVSFYNNEISEKSEIFDDQFSVERPDGSNFTLKIRSTKLEDSAMYFCASNAGLATDTQYFGPGTRLTVL.

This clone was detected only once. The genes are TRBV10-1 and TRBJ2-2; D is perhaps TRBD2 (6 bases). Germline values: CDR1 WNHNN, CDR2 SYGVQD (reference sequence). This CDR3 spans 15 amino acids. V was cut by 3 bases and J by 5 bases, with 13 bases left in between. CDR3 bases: TGCGCCAGCAGTGAAGGGGCCGGGAGAACCGGGGAGCTGTTTTTT. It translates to CASSEGAGRTGELFF.

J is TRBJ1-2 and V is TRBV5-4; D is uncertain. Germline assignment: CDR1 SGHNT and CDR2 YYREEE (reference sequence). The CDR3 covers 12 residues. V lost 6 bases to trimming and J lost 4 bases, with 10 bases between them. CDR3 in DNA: TGTGCCAGCAAGCCCCCGGGCTATGGCTACACCTTC. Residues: CASKPPGYGYTF.

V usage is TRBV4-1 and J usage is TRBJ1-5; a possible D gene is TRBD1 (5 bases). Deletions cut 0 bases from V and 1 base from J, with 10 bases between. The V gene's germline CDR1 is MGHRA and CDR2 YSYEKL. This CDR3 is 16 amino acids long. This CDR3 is CASSQDWGNSNQPQHF. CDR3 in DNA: TGCGCCAGCAGCCAAGATTGGGGGAACAGCAATCAGCCCCAGCATTTT.

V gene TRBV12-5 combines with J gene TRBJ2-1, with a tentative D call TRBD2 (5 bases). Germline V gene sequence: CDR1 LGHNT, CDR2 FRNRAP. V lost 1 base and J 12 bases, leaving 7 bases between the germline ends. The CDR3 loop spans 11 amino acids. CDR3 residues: CASGLGRGQFF. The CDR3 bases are TGTGCTAGTGGTTTGGGCCGGGGGCAGTTCTTC.

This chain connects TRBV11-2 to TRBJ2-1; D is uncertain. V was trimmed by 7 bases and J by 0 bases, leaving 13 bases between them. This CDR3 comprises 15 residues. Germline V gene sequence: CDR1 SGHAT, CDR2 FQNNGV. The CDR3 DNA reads TGTGCCAGCAAAAATCGGCGTTTCTCCTACAATGAGCAGTTCTTC. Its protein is CASKNRRFSYNEQFF.

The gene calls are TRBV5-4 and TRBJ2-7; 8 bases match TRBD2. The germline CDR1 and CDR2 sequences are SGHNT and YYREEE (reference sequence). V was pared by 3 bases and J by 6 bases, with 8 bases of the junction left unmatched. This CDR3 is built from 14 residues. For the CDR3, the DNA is TGTGCCAGCAGCTCCGGAGCGGGAGACGGCGAGCAGTACTTC. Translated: CASSSGAGDGEQYF.

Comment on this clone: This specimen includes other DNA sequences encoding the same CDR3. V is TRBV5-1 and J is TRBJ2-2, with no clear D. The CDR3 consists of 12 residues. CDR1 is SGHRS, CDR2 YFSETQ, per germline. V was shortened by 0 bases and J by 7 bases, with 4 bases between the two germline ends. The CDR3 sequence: CASSLVGGELFF. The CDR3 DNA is TGCGCCAGCAGCTTGGTGGGCGGGGAGCTGTTTTTT.

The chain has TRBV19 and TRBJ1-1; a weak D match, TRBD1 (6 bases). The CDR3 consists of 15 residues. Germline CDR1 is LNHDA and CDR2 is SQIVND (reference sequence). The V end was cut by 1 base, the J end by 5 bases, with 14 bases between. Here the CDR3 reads CASSIGVRGVTEAFF. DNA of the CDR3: TGTGCCAGTAGTATAGGAGTTAGGGGGGTTACTGAAGCTTTCTTT.

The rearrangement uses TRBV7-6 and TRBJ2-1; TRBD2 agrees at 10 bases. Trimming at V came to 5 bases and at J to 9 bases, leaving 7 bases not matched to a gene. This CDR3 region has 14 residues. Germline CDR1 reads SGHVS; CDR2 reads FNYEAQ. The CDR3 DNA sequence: TGTGCCAGCAGCCCGCCACTAGCGGGGACTGAGCAGTTCTTC. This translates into CASSPPLAGTEQFF. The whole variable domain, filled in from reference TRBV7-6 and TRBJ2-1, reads GAGVSQSPRYKVTKRGQDVALRCDPISGHVSLYWYRQALGQGPEFLTYFNYEAQQDKSGLPNDRFSAERPEGSISTLTIQRTEQRDSAMYRCASSPPLAGTEQFFGPGTRLTVL.

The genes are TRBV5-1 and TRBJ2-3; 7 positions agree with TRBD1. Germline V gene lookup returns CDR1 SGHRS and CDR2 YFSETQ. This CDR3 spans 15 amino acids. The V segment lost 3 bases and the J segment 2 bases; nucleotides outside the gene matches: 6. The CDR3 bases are TGCGCCAGCAGCTCGAAGACAGGGAACACAGATACGCAGTATTTT. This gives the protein CASSSKTGNTDTQYF.